Each of the 27 T cell receptor beta chains below was sequenced from the same sample in a study of early T cells in non-severe SARS-CoV-2 infection. TCRdb passed the 5' RACE reads through MiXCR, listing each CDR3 protein once. The sample holds under 55,000 distinct CDR3 sequences, roughly 12% seen once. Material: whole blood. The receptor source for this set is an adult who was a healthcare worker with PCR-confirmed SARS-CoV-2 infection or an uninfected control (not recorded which).

This clonotype was found many times. This chain uses TRBV4-1 with TRBJ2-7; D is unresolved. This CDR3 has 16 residues. V lost 1 base to trimming and J lost 2 bases, with 15 bases between them. Germline CDR1 and CDR2: MGHRA and YSYEKL. This CDR3 is CASSQASANRPYEQYF. The CDR3 DNA sequence: TGCGCCAGCAGCCAAGCTTCAGCAAATCGGCCCTACGAGCAGTACTTC.

This clonotype was detected ten times or more. V and J are TRBV19 and TRBJ2-1; the match to TRBD2 covers 7 bases. V lost 5 bases and J lost 10; bases outside the gene matches: 20. The CDR3 is 17 amino acids. Germline V gene lookup returns CDR1 LNHDA and CDR2 SQIVND (reference sequence). The CDR3 DNA follows: TGTGCCAGTAGTCCACTATCTAGCGGAGGACTCCTTTACGAGCAGTTCTTC. It encodes CASSPLSSGGLLYEQFF.

This clonotype was recorded at least ten times. This chain joins TRBV20-1 and TRBJ2-7; 10 bases match TRBD1. Germline V gene data show CDR1 as DFQATT and CDR2 as SNEGSKA (reference sequence). V was pared by 2 bases and J by 7 bases, with 11 bases of the junction left unmatched. This CDR3 comprises 15 residues. The CDR3 spells CSARSRDRGFWEQYF. CDR3 sequence (DNA): TGCAGTGCTAGATCCCGGGACAGGGGATTTTGGGAGCAGTACTTC.

This clonotype was seen repeatedly, ten times or more. The chain employs TRBV28 and TRBJ2-7; 9 bases are a match to TRBD1. V trimming: 3 bases; J trimming: 1 base; junction bases outside the gene matches: 4. Germline CDR1 reads MDHEN; CDR2 reads SYDVKM. CDR3 size: 15 residues. The chain's CDR3 is CASSFTGTGSYEQYF. CDR3 sequence (DNA): TGTGCCAGCAGTTTCACCGGGACAGGGTCCTACGAGCAGTACTTC.

The chain links TRBV29-1 to TRBJ2-1, with 9 bases that match TRBD1. CDR3 size: 14 residues. The ends lost 6 bases at V and 2 bases at J; junction bases unmatched: 5. Looked up from germline, CDR1 is SQVTM and CDR2 is ANQGSEA. The CDR3: CSVVGTGPYNEQFF. The DNA of the CDR3 is TGCAGCGTGGTTGGGACAGGGCCCTACAATGAGCAGTTCTTC.

This clonotype was counted only a few times. V and J are TRBV9 and TRBJ2-2; D remains ambiguous. Trimming took 0 bases from V and 10 from J, leaving 7 bases between them. Germline-derived CDR1 and CDR2 are SGDLS and YYNGEE. The length of the CDR3 is 12 residues. The CDR3 bases are TGTGCCAGCAGCGTAGCTGGCGTGGAGCTGTTTTTT. This translates into CASSVAGVELFF. Looking up the rest from reference TRBV9 and TRBJ2-2 gives the full variable domain: DSGVTQTPKHLITATGQRVTLRCSPRSGDLSVYWYQQSLDQGLQFLIQYYNGEERAKGNILERFSAQQFPDLHSELNLSSLELGDSALYFCASSVAGVELFFGEGSRLTVL.

The table lists this clonotype with many counts. The chain joins TRBV7-2 to TRBJ2-3; perhaps TRBD2 as D (5 bases). Germline assignment: CDR1 SGHTA and CDR2 FQGNSA. V lost 2 bases, J lost 4 bases, and 13 bases lay in between. This CDR3 spans 15 amino acids. CDR3 region: CASSLSPTRADTQYF. CDR3 in DNA: TGTGCCAGCAGCTTATCCCCAACTAGGGCAGATACGCAGTATTTT.

This clonotype has at least ten counts. The V and J genes are TRBV28 and TRBJ1-5; 8 bases are shared with TRBD1. There are 14 residues in the CDR3. Trimming at V came to 5 bases and at J to 6 bases, leaving 6 bases not matched to a gene. Germline V lookup: CDR1 MDHEN, CDR2 SYDVKM. Here the CDR3 reads CASSPRGLRQPQHF. CDR3 coding DNA: TGTGCCAGCAGTCCCAGGGGGCTGCGTCAGCCCCAGCATTTT.

This clonotype was seen many times. The chain carries TRBV29-1 and TRBJ2-5; 9 bases agree with TRBD2. CDR1 is SQVTM, CDR2 ANQGSEA, per germline. Trimming at V came to 4 bases and at J to 1 base, leaving 7 bases not matched to a gene. This CDR3 is 15 amino acids long. CDR3 nucleotide sequence: TGCAGCGTTGCCGGGGCTAGCGGGGCCCAAGAGACCCAGTACTTC. Its protein is CSVAGASGAQETQYF.

V usage is TRBV28 and J usage is TRBJ2-2, with TRBD2 matching over 7 bases. Germline lookup yields CDR1 MDHEN and CDR2 SYDVKM. This CDR3 is 16 amino acids long. With V trimmed by 4 bases and J by 6 bases, 11 bases remained unmatched. The CDR3 nucleotides read TGTGCCAGCAGTTCCGGCGGGAGTGGTGAGGCCGGGGAGCTGTTTTTT. Its protein is CASSSGGSGEAGELFF.

This clonotype was seen only a few times. This chain uses TRBV29-1 with TRBJ2-7; no clear D gene. CDR1 is SQVTM and CDR2 is ANQGSEA in the germline V gene. Trimming pared 4 bases from V and 1 base from J, leaving 11 bases between. The CDR3 contains 13 residues. The CDR3 loop reads CSVARTLSYEQYF. The DNA for the CDR3 is TGCAGCGTTGCCCGGACGTTATCCTACGAGCAGTACTTC.

This clonotype was seen a handful of times. The J gene is TRBJ2-1, the V gene TRBV28, with D possibly matching TRBD2 (6 bases). From germline, CDR1 is MDHEN and CDR2 SYDVKM. V gave up 5 bases and J gave up 7 bases, with 18 bases separating them. The CDR3 has 15 residues. The CDR3 is CASSKAWAGRNEQFF. The CDR3 DNA reads as TGTGCCAGCAGTAAGGCGTGGGCAGGGAGGAATGAGCAGTTCTTC.

The gene calls are TRBV29-1 and TRBJ2-5, with 8 bases lining up with TRBD2. Germline trimming cut 5 bases from V and 3 bases from J; bases unmatched to any gene: 8. The CDR3 consists of 14 residues. Per the germline V gene, CDR1 is SQVTM and CDR2 is ANQGSEA. The CDR3 sequence is CSVPSGRWEETQYF. The CDR3, as DNA: TGCAGCGTTCCCAGCGGGAGATGGGAAGAGACCCAGTACTTC.

This clonotype occurred a few times. The V gene is TRBV12-3 or TRBV12-4, the J gene TRBJ2-7; D uncertain. With 5 bases removed from V and 0 bases from J, the gap between germline ends came to 11 bases. The CDR3 covers 14 residues. DNA of the CDR3: TGTGCCAGCAGTCCCACCGACACCTCCTACGAGCAGTACTTC. Encoded protein: CASSPTDTSYEQYF.

The table lists this clonotype with many counts. The rearrangement uses TRBV11-3 and TRBJ2-2, with D tentatively TRBD1 (6 bases). This CDR3 contains 14 residues. CDR1 SGHNT and CDR2 YENEEA come from the germline V gene. Trimming stripped 6 bases from V and 3 bases from J, with 11 bases between. CDR3 sequence: CASSPRTDTGELFF. For the CDR3, the DNA is TGTGCCAGCAGTCCCAGGACAGACACCGGGGAGCTGTTTTTT.

This clonotype was picked up a small number of times. This sequence joins TRBV7-2 and TRBJ2-1; D uncertain. The length of the CDR3 is 13 residues. Germline V lookup: CDR1 SGHTA, CDR2 FQGNSA. V was cut by 0 bases and J by 4 bases, with 4 bases left in between. The CDR3 nucleotides are TGTGCCAGCAGCTTAGCGGAATACAATGAGCAGTTCTTC. Amino acid sequence: CASSLAEYNEQFF.

This clonotype was observed many times. The chain joins TRBV3-1 to TRBJ2-1; the D is unclear. Trimming shortened V by 0 bases and J by 5 bases, and 14 bases separated the two germline ends. Germline V gene sequence: CDR1 LGHDT, CDR2 YNNKEL (reference sequence). This CDR3 has 16 amino acids. CDR3: CASSQEGVGMDNEQFF. The CDR3 region has the DNA TGTGCCAGCAGCCAAGAGGGCGTAGGGATGGACAATGAGCAGTTCTTC.

V is TRBV4-1 and J is TRBJ2-1; 7 bases fit TRBD2. This CDR3 spans 17 amino acids. Germline V gene lookup returns CDR1 MGHRA and CDR2 YSYEKL. J gave up 1 base and V 3 bases, and 9 bases lay outside the gene matches. CDR3 bases: TGCGCCAGCAGCCACCTCTTGCTAGCGGAATCCTACAATGAGCAGTTCTTC. Protein sequence: CASSHLLLAESYNEQFF.

This clonotype was seen repeatedly, ten times or more. V usage is TRBV28 and J usage is TRBJ2-3; TRBD2 matches 7 bases. The germline V gene has CDR1 MDHEN and CDR2 SYDVKM. This CDR3 is built from 15 residues. V lost 4 bases and J lost 5; bases outside the gene matches: 9. CDR3 loop: CASSWSGTTEDTQYF. The CDR3, as DNA: TGTGCCAGCAGTTGGTCCGGGACTACGGAAGATACGCAGTATTTT. Using reference TRBV28 and TRBJ2-3 for the parts outside the CDR3, the full variable domain is DVKVTQSSRYLVKRTGEKVFLECVQDMDHENMFWYRQDPGLGLRLIYFSYDVKMKEKGDIPEGYSVSREKKERFSLILESASTNQTSMYLCASSWSGTTEDTQYFGPGTRLTVL.

This clonotype was counted a few times. J is TRBJ2-5 and V is TRBV27; D is undetermined. Germline V lookup: CDR1 MNHEY, CDR2 SMNVEV (reference sequence). V was pared by 6 bases and J by 8 bases, with 19 bases between. The CDR3 runs to 14 residues. The CDR3 reads CASSLKYSSRTQYF. In DNA, the CDR3 is TGTGCCAGCAGCCTTAAATACAGTAGTAGAACCCAGTACTTC.

The chain joins TRBV5-1 to TRBJ2-7; maybe TRBD1 (6 bases). Deletions cut 4 bases from V and 0 bases from J, with 14 bases between. The germline V gene encodes CDR1 SGHRS and CDR2 YFSETQ. The CDR3 spans 15 residues. Here the CDR3 reads CASSPTGQLSYEQYF. The DNA for the CDR3 is TGCGCCAGCAGCCCTACTGGACAGCTCTCCTACGAGCAGTACTTC.

The count of this clonotype is one. The J gene is TRBJ2-7, the V gene TRBV2; TRBD1 matches 9 bases. V lost 4 bases and J lost 1; bases outside the gene matches: 2. Germline loops: CDR1 SNHLY, CDR2 FYNNEI. The CDR3 sequence is 14 residues long. The CDR3 loop reads CASSGDRVSYEQYF. CDR3 nucleotides: TGTGCCAGCAGTGGGGACAGGGTTTCCTACGAGCAGTACTTC.

This clonotype came up a few times. The chain combines TRBV7-7 with TRBJ2-1; a possible D gene is TRBD2 (6 bases). The CDR3 sequence is 15 residues long. Trimming pared 5 bases from V and 7 bases from J, leaving 18 bases between. Germline V gene lookup returns CDR1 SSHAT and CDR2 FNYEAQ (reference sequence). CDR3 region: CASSRDSSPLNEQFF. The CDR3 region has the DNA TGTGCCAGCAGCCGGGACTCTAGCCCCCTTAATGAGCAGTTCTTC.

Ten or more counts support this clonotype. This chain connects TRBV3-1 to TRBJ1-5, with D uncertain. The V gene's germline CDR1 is LGHDT and CDR2 YNNKEL (reference sequence). This CDR3 contains 13 residues. V was shortened by 1 base and J by 8 bases, with 9 bases between the two germline ends. In nucleotides, the CDR3 is TGTGCCAGCAGCCAAGGGGAAGGAAAGCCCCAGCATTTT. Its translation: CASSQGEGKPQHF.

This clonotype was counted ten times or more. The CDR3 region has the DNA TGCAGCGTTGCTAGTGGAAGCGGAAACAATGAGCAGTTCTTC. Encoded protein: CSVASGSGNNEQFF. The J gene is TRBJ2-1, the V gene TRBV29-1, with a tentative D call TRBD2 (5 bases). Germline CDR1 reads SQVTM; CDR2 reads ANQGSEA. The CDR3 totals 14 residues. Trimming shortened V by 4 bases and J by 5 bases, and 15 bases separated the two germline ends.

By share, this clonotype counts as medium-sized (0.01 to 0.1%). The chain employs TRBV6-2 or TRBV6-3 and TRBJ2-5, with TRBD1 as a possible D gene (5 bases). V was clipped by 8 bases and J by 0 bases, with 10 bases between them. Germline V CDR1 and CDR2: MNHEY, SVGEGT. The CDR3 extends over 13 amino acids. CDR3 nucleotide sequence: TGTGCCAGCGGAACAGGTGACCAAGAGACCCAGTACTTC. Translated, it gives CASGTGDQETQYF.

On this clonotype: This may be a read error: a much more frequent sequence differs by one nucleotide. The rearrangement uses TRBV7-2 and TRBJ2-7; 11 nucleotides align to TRBD2. This CDR3 has 15 amino acids. Per germline, CDR1 SGHTA and CDR2 FQGNSA. DNA for the CDR3: TGTGCCAGCAGCCTAGCGGGGGGTAGATCCTACGAGCAGTACTTC. Translated: CASSLAGGRSYEQYF.